A single sample is the source of the 30 T cell receptor beta chains below, sequenced in a study of T cells in Graves' hyperthyroidism and ophthalmopathy. Template material for amplifying TCR beta CDR3 regions consisted of RNA transcripts. During a first-round RT-PCR of the TCR CDR3, the HTBI primer set was used. TCRdb passed the multiplex PCR reads through MiXCR, listing each CDR3 protein once. The sample carries around 420,000 distinct CDR3 sequences, approximately 14% recorded once. Sample: blood. These receptors originate from a woman between 18 and 29 years old with Graves' hyperthyroidism.

This clonotype was recorded at least ten times. The chain joins TRBV20-1 to TRBJ2-2; D gene uncertain. Germline V gene sequence: CDR1 DFQATT, CDR2 SNEGSKA (reference sequence). The CDR3 is 16 residues long. Trimming removed 5 bases from V and 0 bases from J, with 16 bases in between. The CDR3 DNA follows: TGCAGTGCTCGACGACACTACTCTCCGAACACCGGGGAGCTGTTTTTT. Encoded protein: CSARRHYSPNTGELFF.

At least ten counts were recorded for this clonotype. This sequence joins TRBV3-1 and TRBJ2-7; no reliable D call. CDR1 and CDR2 from the germline V gene are LGHDT and YNNKEL (reference sequence). Trimming cost V 1 base and J 1 base, with 11 bases left between them. This CDR3 region has 15 residues. The CDR3 DNA reads TGTGCCAGCAGCCAAGTCTCACAGAGATCCTACGAGCAGTACTTC. Translation gives CASSQVSQRSYEQYF.

At least ten counts were recorded for this clonotype. This chain links TRBV28 with TRBJ2-5; TRBD2 matches 8 bases. This CDR3 region has 18 residues. CDR1 and CDR2 (germline): MDHEN, SYDVKM. Trimming removed 3 bases from V and 2 bases from J; junction bases left unmatched: 14. The DNA of the CDR3 is TGTGCCAGCAGTTTTCCTTTCAACAGACGGGGGGGACAAGAGACCCAGTACTTC. This gives the protein CASSFPFNRRGGQETQYF.

This clonotype was seen ten or more times. The V gene is TRBV27, the J gene TRBJ2-5; 10 bases map to TRBD2. The V gene end was trimmed by 5 bases and the J gene end by 0 bases; junction bases not matched to a gene: 6. CDR1 MNHEY and CDR2 SMNVEV come from the germline V gene (reference sequence). The CDR3 consists of 16 residues. CDR3 DNA sequence: TGTGCCAGCAGTCAAGGACTAGCGGTCTACCAAGAGACCCAGTACTTC. Protein: CASSQGLAVYQETQYF.

This clonotype was detected a few times. The chain employs TRBV20-1 and TRBJ2-3, with D perhaps matching TRBD2 (6 bases). V lost 0 bases, J lost 4 bases, and 17 bases lay in between. Per the germline V gene, CDR1 is DFQATT and CDR2 is SNEGSKA (reference sequence). The CDR3 runs 16 residues. DNA for the CDR3: TGCAGTGCTAGAGATTTCTCGCTAGCGACCCCAGATACGCAGTATTTT. Translated: CSARDFSLATPDTQYF.

In its sample, this clonotype was seen many times. V usage is TRBV7-9 and J usage is TRBJ2-1, with D perhaps being TRBD1 or TRBD2 (5 bases each). The germline V gene has CDR1 SEHNR and CDR2 FQNEAQ (reference sequence). The CDR3 consists of 15 residues. V was cut by 5 bases and J by 2 bases, with 13 bases left in between. CDR3 region: CASSPWDHPYNEQFF. CDR3 nucleotides: TGTGCCAGCAGCCCCTGGGACCATCCCTACAATGAGCAGTTCTTC.

This clonotype has a count of ten or more. This rearrangement joins TRBV15 to TRBJ1-3; no clear D gene. This CDR3 is built from 11 residues. Between the trimmed V and J ends, which lost 1 base and 8 bases, there was a span of 3 bases. CDR1 LNHNV and CDR2 YYDKDF come from the germline V gene (reference sequence). CDR3 amino acids: CATSRGDTIYF. CDR3 nucleotide sequence: TGTGCCACCAGCAGAGGGGACACCATATATTTT. Together with reference TRBV15 and TRBJ1-3, the CDR3 gives the full variable domain: DAMVIQNPRYQVTQFGKPVTLSCSQTLNHNVMYWYQQKSSQAPKLLFHYYDKDFNNEADTPDNFQSRRPNTSFCFLDIRSPGLGDTAMYLCATSRGDTIYFGEGSWLTVV.

This clonotype was counted many times. This chain uses TRBV4-2 with TRBJ2-7, with D perhaps TRBD2 (5 bases). The CDR3 runs to 14 residues. Trimming pared 0 bases from V and 2 bases from J, leaving 8 bases between. Germline V lookup: CDR1 LGHNA, CDR2 YNFKEQ. In DNA form, the CDR3 reads TGTGCCAGCAGCCAAGAGACTATAGCCTACGAGCAGTACTTC. Amino acids: CASSQETIAYEQYF.

The chain is built from TRBV28 and TRBJ2-7; TRBD1 agrees at 8 bases. The germline CDR1 and CDR2 sequences are MDHEN and SYDVKM. There are 13 residues in the CDR3. Trimming cost V 5 bases and J 5 bases; bases outside gene matches: 5. The chain's CDR3 is CASSDRGRDEQYF. CDR3 nucleotides: TGTGCCAGCAGTGACAGGGGCAGGGACGAGCAGTACTTC.

This clonotype was seen ten or more times. The gene calls are TRBV12-3 or TRBV12-4 and TRBJ2-1, with 10 positions matching TRBD2. Trimming cost V 5 bases and J 13 bases; bases outside gene matches: 14. The CDR3 extends over 15 amino acids. CDR3 residues: CASSPLPGTSVEQFF. The CDR3 DNA reads TGTGCCAGCAGTCCACTCCCGGGGACTAGCGTAGAACAGTTCTTC.

This clonotype was observed many times. The chain carries TRBV7-2 and TRBJ1-5, with D tentatively TRBD1 (5 bases). The CDR3 is 15 residues long. V lost 1 base to trimming and J lost 5 bases, with 12 bases between them. The germline V gene has CDR1 SGHTA and CDR2 FQGNSA. Here the CDR3 reads CASSLVLGRDQPQHF. CDR3 nucleotide sequence: TGTGCCAGCAGCTTAGTCTTGGGGCGGGATCAGCCCCAGCATTTT.

Remarks on this clonotype: A much larger clone is a single base away; this may be a read error. The CDR3 DNA reads as TGTGCCAGCAGGGGAGGGAATGAGCAGTTCTTC. This translates into CASRGGNEQFF. The chain joins TRBV2 to TRBJ2-1; 7 bases are shared with TRBD2. From germline, CDR1 is SNHLY and CDR2 FYNNEI. The CDR3 covers 11 residues. Losses at the gene ends were 6 bases for V and 7 bases for J; bases not matched to a gene: 0.

Concerning this clonotype itself: The junction departs from the called germline gene at one end, perhaps through a read error. V is TRBV29-1 and J is TRBJ2-2; D ambiguous. This CDR3 has 12 amino acids. Germline CDR1 is SQVTM and CDR2 is ANQGSEA. The CDR3 region has the DNA TGCAGGGTTGGGATCGCTCCCGGGGAGCTGTTTTTT. Translating gives CRVGIAPGELFF.

This clonotype was counted only a few times. The chain uses TRBV5-1 and TRBJ2-1; possible D gene TRBD2, 6 bases. The CDR3 is 14 amino acids. The germline CDR1 and CDR2 sequences are SGHRS and YFSETQ. V lost 0 bases and J 6 bases, leaving 10 bases between the germline ends. CDR3 DNA sequence: TGCGCCAGCAGCTTGGACGGGACTTCCAATGAGCAGTTCTTC. This sequence encodes CASSLDGTSNEQFF. Filled out from reference TRBV5-1 and TRBJ2-1, the complete variable domain reads KAGVTQTPRYLIKTRGQQVTLSCSPISGHRSVSWYQQTPGQGLQFLFEYFSETQRNKGNFPGRFSGRQFSNSRSEMNVSTLELGDSALYLCASSLDGTSNEQFFGPGTRLTVL.

J is TRBJ2-7 and V is TRBV28; D ambiguous. V was trimmed by 3 bases and J by 4 bases, leaving 10 bases between them. The CDR3 is 13 amino acids. Per the germline V gene, CDR1 is MDHEN and CDR2 is SYDVKM. The CDR3 DNA reads TGTGCCAGCAGTTTTGCCCCGAAATACGAGCAGTACTTC. Protein product: CASSFAPKYEQYF.

This clonotype came up many times. The V and J genes are TRBV28 and TRBJ2-2, with 8 bases identical to TRBD2. The CDR3 is 15 amino acids. Germline V gives CDR1 MDHEN, CDR2 SYDVKM. V shed 6 bases and J 5 bases; nucleotides not matched to a gene: 8. CDR3 sequence: CASRPGGEVTGELFF. CDR3 DNA sequence: TGTGCCAGCAGACCGGGAGGGGAGGTGACCGGGGAGCTGTTTTTT.

The chain employs TRBV3-2 and TRBJ2-7; TRBD2, the D gene given by the table, was not confirmed from the DNA. TRBV3-2 has pseudogene status. This CDR3 contains 16 residues. CDR3 amino acids: CASSPTTSGRAYKQYF. As DNA, the CDR3 is TGTGCCAGCAGCCCAACAACTAGCGGGAGGGCCTACAAGCAGTACTTC.

This clonotype was recorded many times. V is TRBV14 and J is TRBJ2-5, with 9 bases that match TRBD2. With 3 bases clipped from V and 4 bases from J, the junction kept 6 bases outside the gene matches. This CDR3 spans 15 amino acids. Germline values: CDR1 SGHDN, CDR2 FVKESK. The CDR3 DNA sequence: TGTGCCAGCAGCCATTGGACTAGCGAAACAGAGACCCAGTACTTC. Its translation: CASSHWTSETETQYF.

The sample holds many counts of this clonotype. The chain links TRBV11-2 to TRBJ2-3, with 11 bases identical to TRBD2. V lost 1 base, J lost 8 bases, and 11 bases stayed unmatched. Germline V CDR1 and CDR2: SGHAT, FQNNGV. The CDR3 spans 17 residues. The CDR3 spells CASSLVVLAGGTATQYF. The CDR3 DNA reads as TGTGCCAGCAGCTTAGTAGTTCTAGCGGGAGGCACGGCTACGCAGTATTTT.

This clonotype was observed a handful of times. J is TRBJ1-1 and V is TRBV19; no definite D call. There are 12 residues in the CDR3. Germline V CDR1 and CDR2: LNHDA, SQIVND (reference sequence). V lost 3 bases, J lost 9 bases, and 11 bases lay in between. CDR3 sequence (DNA): TGTGCCAGTAGTATGATGGGTCAAAAAGCTTTCTTT. Its translation: CASSMMGQKAFF.

This clonotype has at least ten counts. The chain is built from TRBV27 and TRBJ2-7; maybe TRBD2 (5 bases). Germline loops: CDR1 MNHEY, CDR2 SMNVEV (reference sequence). V was clipped by 5 bases and J by 3 bases, with 14 bases between them. The CDR3 totals 14 residues. In nucleotides, the CDR3 is TGTGCCAGCAGTCTACGGAACGGGAACTACGAGCAGTACTTC. It codes for CASSLRNGNYEQYF.

This clonotype has only a few counts. The chain combines TRBV7-9 with TRBJ2-1, with 12 bases identical to TRBD1. Germline V gives CDR1 SEHNR, CDR2 FQNEAQ (reference sequence). V was clipped by 4 bases and J by 8 bases; unmatched bases: 9. The CDR3 runs 16 residues. CDR3 residues: CASSSRDRGLFDEQFF. The CDR3 nucleotides read TGTGCCAGCAGCTCCCGGGACAGGGGGCTCTTCGATGAGCAGTTCTTC.

The chain employs TRBV5-1 and TRBJ2-2; D may match TRBD1 or TRBD2 (5 bases each). Germline V gives CDR1 SGHRS, CDR2 YFSETQ. V lost 6 bases, J lost 0 bases, and 12 bases lay in between. This CDR3 spans 15 amino acids. This chain's CDR3 is CASTLGRTNTGELFF. Here the CDR3 DNA reads TGCGCCAGCACTTTGGGACGCACGAACACCGGGGAGCTGTTTTTT.

This clonotype was found many times. This sequence joins TRBV5-1 and TRBJ2-2, with 9 nucleotides matching TRBD1. V shed 3 bases and J 3 bases; nucleotides not matched to a gene: 3. The germline V gene encodes CDR1 SGHRS and CDR2 YFSETQ. The CDR3 runs 15 residues. Written as DNA, the CDR3 is TGCGCCAGCAGCTCCGGGACAGGGTACACCGGGGAGCTGTTTTTT. This gives the protein CASSSGTGYTGELFF. The full variable domain, its missing parts supplied by reference TRBV5-1 and TRBJ2-2, is KAGVTQTPRYLIKTRGQQVTLSCSPISGHRSVSWYQQTPGQGLQFLFEYFSETQRNKGNFPGRFSGRQFSNSRSEMNVSTLELGDSALYLCASSSGTGYTGELFFGEGSRLTVL.

CDR3 sequence (DNA): TGTGCCAGCAGTCCAACAGTGGCCGGCCCTTTAGGGAATCAGCCCCAGCATTTT. This sequence encodes CASSPTVAGPLGNQPQHF. This chain joins TRBV28 and TRBJ1-5; D gene uncertain. CDR3 size: 18 residues. The germline CDR1 and CDR2 sequences are MDHEN and SYDVKM. V gave up 5 bases and J gave up 4 bases, with 24 bases separating them.

There are many counts of this clonotype. V is TRBV11-3 and J is TRBJ2-2; D ambiguous. Trimming stripped 3 bases from V and 6 bases from J, with 14 bases between. Germline CDR1 SGHNT, CDR2 YENEEA. This CDR3 region has 15 residues. Here the CDR3 DNA reads TGTGCCAGCAGCTTTTCAGCACAAGGCGCCGGGGAGCTGTTTTTT. Encoded protein: CASSFSAQGAGELFF. Full variable domain (missing parts from reference TRBV11-3 and TRBJ2-2): EAGVVQSPRYKIIEKKQPVAFWCNPISGHNTLYWYLQNLGQGPELLIRYENEEAVDDSQLPKDRFSAERLKGVDSTLKIQPAELGDSAVYLCASSFSAQGAGELFFGEGSRLTVL.

The chain is built from TRBV12-3 or TRBV12-4 and TRBJ1-2, with D tentatively TRBD1 (5 bases). Trimming removed 6 bases from V and 8 bases from J, with 28 bases in between. The CDR3 covers 17 residues. The CDR3 spells CASSGGVSAYGASGYTF. The CDR3 DNA is TGTGCCAGCAGCGGGGGGGTATCCGCCTATGGTGCTTCGGGCTACACCTTC.

This clonotype occurred a few times. This rearrangement joins TRBV7-2 to TRBJ2-3; D ambiguous. Per germline, CDR1 SGHTA and CDR2 FQGNSA. V was pared by 5 bases and J by 5 bases, with 11 bases between. The CDR3 length is 13 residues. The CDR3 sequence is CASSRESEDTQYF. The CDR3 bases are TGTGCCAGCAGCCGAGAATCTGAAGATACGCAGTATTTT.

This clonotype showed up just a few times. J is TRBJ2-1 and V is TRBV6-1, with D possibly matching TRBD2 (6 bases). V shed 7 bases and J shed 0 bases, with 10 bases lying between them. There are 14 residues in the CDR3. CDR1 and CDR2 (germline): MNHNS, SASEGT. CDR3 in DNA: TGTGCCAGCAATCGGGACTTCTCCTACAATGAGCAGTTCTTC. Residues: CASNRDFSYNEQFF.

This chain links TRBV6-1 with TRBJ2-1, with D possibly TRBD2 on 8 matching bases. The CDR3 has 17 residues. CDR1 MNHNS and CDR2 SASEGT come from the germline V gene. The V end was cut by 1 base, the J end by 7 bases, with 20 bases between. In DNA, the CDR3 is TGTGCCAGCAGTGAAGGACAGGGAGCGGGAGCTAGGAATGAGCAGTTCTTC. Protein sequence: CASSEGQGAGARNEQFF.